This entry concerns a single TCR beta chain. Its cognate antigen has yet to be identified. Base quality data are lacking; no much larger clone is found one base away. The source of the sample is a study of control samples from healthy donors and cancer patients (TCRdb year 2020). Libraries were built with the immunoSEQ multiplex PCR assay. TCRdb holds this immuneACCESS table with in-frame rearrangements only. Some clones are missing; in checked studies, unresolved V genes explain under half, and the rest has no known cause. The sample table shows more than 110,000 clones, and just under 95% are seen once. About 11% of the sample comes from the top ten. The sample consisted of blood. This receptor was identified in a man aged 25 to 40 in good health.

The encoded CDR3 is CASRTSGHLSYEQYF. The DNA is TGTGCCAGCAGGACGTCTGGGCACCTCTCCTACGAGCAGTACTTC. The V and J segments used are TRBV2 and TRBJ2-7; the D gene is not confidently resolved. CDR1 is given as SNHLY and CDR2 as FYNNEI, both from the germline V gene. V is cut by 6 bases and J by 0 bases, and the space between the germline ends is 15 bases. The CDR3 numbers 15 residues from cysteine through phenylalanine. CDR3 DNA only is kept here, 45 bases in frame from base 1.